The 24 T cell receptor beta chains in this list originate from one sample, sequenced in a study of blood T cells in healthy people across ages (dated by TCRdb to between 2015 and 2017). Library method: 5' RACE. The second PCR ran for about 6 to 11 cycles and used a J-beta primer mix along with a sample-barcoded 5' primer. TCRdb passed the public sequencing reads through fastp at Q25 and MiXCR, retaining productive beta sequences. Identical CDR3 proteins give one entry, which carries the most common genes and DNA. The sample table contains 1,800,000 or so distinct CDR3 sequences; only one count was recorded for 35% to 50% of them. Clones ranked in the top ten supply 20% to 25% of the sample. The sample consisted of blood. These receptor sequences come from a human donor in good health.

The CDR3 DNA reads TGTGCCAGCAGCCGGCAGAGTACCTCACCCCTCCACTTT. It yields the protein CASSRQSTSPLHF. The V gene is TRBV4-2, the J gene TRBJ1-6; D remains unclear. The V gene lost 4 bases and the J gene lost 10 bases, with 11 bases spanning the gap. The CDR3 totals 13 residues. Germline V gives CDR1 LGHNA, CDR2 YNFKEQ.

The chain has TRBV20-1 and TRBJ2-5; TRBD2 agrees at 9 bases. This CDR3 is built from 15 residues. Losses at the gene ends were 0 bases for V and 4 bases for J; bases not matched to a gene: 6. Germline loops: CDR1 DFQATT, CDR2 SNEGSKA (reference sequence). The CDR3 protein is CSARDGTSWGETQYF. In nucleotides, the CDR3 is TGCAGTGCTAGAGATGGGACTAGCTGGGGAGAGACCCAGTACTTC.

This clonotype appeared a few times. DNA of the CDR3: TGTGCCAGCAGTTACTCGGGGGGAAGGGGTGAAAAACTGTTTTTT. Translated: CASSYSGGRGEKLFF. V and J are TRBV6-5 and TRBJ1-4, with D perhaps matching TRBD1 (5 bases). Trimming cost V 0 bases and J 7 bases, with 12 bases left between them. Germline values: CDR1 MNHEY, CDR2 SVGAGI. The CDR3 totals 15 residues.

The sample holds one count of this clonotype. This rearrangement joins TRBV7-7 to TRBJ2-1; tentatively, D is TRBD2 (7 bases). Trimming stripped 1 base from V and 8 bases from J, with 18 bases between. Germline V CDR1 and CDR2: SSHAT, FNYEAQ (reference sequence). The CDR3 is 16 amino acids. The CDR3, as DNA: TGTGCCAGCAGCTTAGATGCCGAGGGGGGGTACGATGAGCAGTTCTTC. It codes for CASSLDAEGGYDEQFF. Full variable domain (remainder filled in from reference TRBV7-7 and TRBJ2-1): GAGVSQSPRYKVTKRGQDVTLRCDPISSHATLYWYQQALGQGPEFLTYFNYEAQPDKSGLPSDRFSAERPEGSISTLTIQRTEQRDSAMYRCASSLDAEGGYDEQFFGPGTRLTVL.

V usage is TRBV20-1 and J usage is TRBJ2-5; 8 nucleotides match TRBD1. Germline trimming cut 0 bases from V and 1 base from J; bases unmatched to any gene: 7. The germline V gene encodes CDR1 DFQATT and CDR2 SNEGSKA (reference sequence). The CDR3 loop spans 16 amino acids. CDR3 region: CSARDYYRGVQETQYF. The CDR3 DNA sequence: TGCAGTGCTAGAGATTACTACAGGGGGGTCCAAGAGACCCAGTACTTC.

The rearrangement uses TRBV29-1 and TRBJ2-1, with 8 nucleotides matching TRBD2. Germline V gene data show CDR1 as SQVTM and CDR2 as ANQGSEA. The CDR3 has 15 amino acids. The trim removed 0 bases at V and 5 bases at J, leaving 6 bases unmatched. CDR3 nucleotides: TGCAGCGTTGAAGAGGTAGTAGCGGGGAACAATGAGCAGTTCTTC. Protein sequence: CSVEEVVAGNNEQFF.

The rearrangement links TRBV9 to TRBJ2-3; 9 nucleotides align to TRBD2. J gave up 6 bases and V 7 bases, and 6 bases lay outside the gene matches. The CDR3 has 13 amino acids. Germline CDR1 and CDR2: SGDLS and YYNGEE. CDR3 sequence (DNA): TGTGCCAGCGGGACTAGCCCTTTTGATACGCAGTATTTT. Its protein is CASGTSPFDTQYF.

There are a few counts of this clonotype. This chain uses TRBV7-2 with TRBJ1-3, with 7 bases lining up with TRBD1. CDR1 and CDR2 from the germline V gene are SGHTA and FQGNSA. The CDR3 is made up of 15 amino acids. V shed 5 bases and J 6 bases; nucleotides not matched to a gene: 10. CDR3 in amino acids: CASSLTGAGQNTIYF. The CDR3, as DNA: TGTGCCAGCAGCCTTACAGGGGCCGGGCAAAACACCATATATTTT.

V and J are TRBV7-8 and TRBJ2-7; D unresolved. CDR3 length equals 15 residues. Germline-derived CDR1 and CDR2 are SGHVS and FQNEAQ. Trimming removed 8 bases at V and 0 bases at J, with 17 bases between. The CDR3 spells CASALGRARSYEQYF. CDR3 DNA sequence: TGTGCCAGCGCCTTGGGAAGAGCCCGCTCCTACGAGCAGTACTTC.

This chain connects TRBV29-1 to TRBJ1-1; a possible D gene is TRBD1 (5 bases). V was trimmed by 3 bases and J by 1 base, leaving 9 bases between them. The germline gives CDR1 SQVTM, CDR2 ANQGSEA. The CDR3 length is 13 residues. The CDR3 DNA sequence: TGCAGCGTTGATTCTGGGGGGAACACTGAAGCTTTCTTT. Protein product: CSVDSGGNTEAFF.

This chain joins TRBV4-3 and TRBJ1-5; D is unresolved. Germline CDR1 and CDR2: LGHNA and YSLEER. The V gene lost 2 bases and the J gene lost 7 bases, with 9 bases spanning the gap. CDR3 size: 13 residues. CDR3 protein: CASSQRIGQPQHF. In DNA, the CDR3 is TGCGCCAGCAGCCAAAGGATTGGGCAGCCCCAGCATTTT.

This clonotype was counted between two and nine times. As DNA, the CDR3 is TGTGCCAGCAGAGCCCCGACAGGGTTCGAGCAGTACTTC. Protein: CASRAPTGFEQYF. The V gene is TRBV7-9, the J gene TRBJ2-7; 7 bases are shared with TRBD1. V gave up 6 bases and J gave up 6 bases; unmatched junction bases: 8. The CDR3 has 13 amino acids. Germline CDR1 is SEHNR and CDR2 is FQNEAQ (reference sequence).

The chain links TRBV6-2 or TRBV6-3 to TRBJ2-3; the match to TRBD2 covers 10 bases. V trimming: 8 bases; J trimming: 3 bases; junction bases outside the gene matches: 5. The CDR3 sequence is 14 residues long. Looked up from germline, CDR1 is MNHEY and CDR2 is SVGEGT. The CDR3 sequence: CASESSGGTDTQYF. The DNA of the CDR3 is TGTGCCAGCGAATCTAGCGGGGGAACAGATACGCAGTATTTT.

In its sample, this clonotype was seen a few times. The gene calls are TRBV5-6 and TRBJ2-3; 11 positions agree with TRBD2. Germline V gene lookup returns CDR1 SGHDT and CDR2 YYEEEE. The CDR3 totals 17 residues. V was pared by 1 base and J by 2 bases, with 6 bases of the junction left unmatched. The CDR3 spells CASSLRLAGGSTDTQYF. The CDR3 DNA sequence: TGTGCCAGCAGCTTGCGGCTAGCGGGGGGTTCCACAGATACGCAGTATTTT.

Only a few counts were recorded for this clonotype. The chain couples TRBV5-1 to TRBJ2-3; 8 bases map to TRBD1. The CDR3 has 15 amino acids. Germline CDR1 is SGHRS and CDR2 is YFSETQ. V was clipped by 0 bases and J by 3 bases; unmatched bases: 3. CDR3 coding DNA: TGCGCCAGCAGCTTGGCAACAGGGGGGACAGATACGCAGTATTTT. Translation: CASSLATGGTDTQYF.

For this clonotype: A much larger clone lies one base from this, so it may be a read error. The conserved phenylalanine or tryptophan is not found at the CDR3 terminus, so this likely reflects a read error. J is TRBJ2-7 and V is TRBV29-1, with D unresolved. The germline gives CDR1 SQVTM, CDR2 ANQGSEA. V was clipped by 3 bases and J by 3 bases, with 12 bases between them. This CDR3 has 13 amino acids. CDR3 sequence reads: CSVDAGSYYEQYL. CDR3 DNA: TGCAGCGTTGATGCCGGTAGTTACTACGAGCAGTACCTC.

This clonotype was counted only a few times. The CDR3 nucleotides read TGTGCCAGCAGCCCCCCGGGTAGGGCGGAGACCCAGTACTTC. It specifies CASSPPGRAETQYF. V usage is TRBV5-6 and J usage is TRBJ2-5; D unresolved. The germline V gene encodes CDR1 SGHDT and CDR2 YYEEEE. CDR3 length: 14 amino acids. Trimming removed 4 bases from V and 5 bases from J, with 15 bases in between.

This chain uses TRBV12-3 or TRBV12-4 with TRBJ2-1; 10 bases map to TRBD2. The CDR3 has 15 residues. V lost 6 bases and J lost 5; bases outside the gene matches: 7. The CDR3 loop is CASSSSGLADNEQFF. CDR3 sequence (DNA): TGTGCCAGCAGCTCGTCCGGACTAGCGGACAATGAGCAGTTCTTC.

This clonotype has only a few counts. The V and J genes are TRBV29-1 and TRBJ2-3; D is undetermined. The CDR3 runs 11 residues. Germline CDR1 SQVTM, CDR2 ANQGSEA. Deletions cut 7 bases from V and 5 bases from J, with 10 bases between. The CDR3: CSGGPGDTQYF. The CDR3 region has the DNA TGCAGCGGTGGACCGGGAGATACGCAGTATTTT.

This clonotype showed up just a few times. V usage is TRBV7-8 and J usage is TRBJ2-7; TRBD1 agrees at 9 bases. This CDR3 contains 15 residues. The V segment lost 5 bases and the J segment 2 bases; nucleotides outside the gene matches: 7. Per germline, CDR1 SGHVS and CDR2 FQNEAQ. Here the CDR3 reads CASSPKRQGAYEQYF. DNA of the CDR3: TGTGCCAGCAGCCCAAAGCGACAGGGGGCCTACGAGCAGTACTTC.

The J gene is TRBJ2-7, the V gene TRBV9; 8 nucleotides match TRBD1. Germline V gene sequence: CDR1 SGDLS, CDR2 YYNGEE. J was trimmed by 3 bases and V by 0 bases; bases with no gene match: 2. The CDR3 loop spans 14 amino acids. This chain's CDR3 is CASSVGGTGYEQYF. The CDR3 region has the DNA TGTGCCAGCAGCGTAGGAGGGACAGGCTACGAGCAGTACTTC.

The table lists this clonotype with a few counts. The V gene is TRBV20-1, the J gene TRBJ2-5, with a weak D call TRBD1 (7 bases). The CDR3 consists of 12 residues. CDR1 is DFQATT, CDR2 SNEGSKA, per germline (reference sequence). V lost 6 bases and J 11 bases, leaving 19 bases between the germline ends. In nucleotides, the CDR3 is TGCAGTGCCAATCCAAGCAGGGGGGAGCAGTACTTC. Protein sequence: CSANPSRGEQYF.

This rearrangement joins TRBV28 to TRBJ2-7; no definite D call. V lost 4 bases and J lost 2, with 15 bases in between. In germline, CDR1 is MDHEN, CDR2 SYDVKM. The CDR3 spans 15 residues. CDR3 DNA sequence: TGTGCCAGCAGTTCCCCCCCAGGTTGGGCCTACGAGCAGTACTTC. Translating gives CASSSPPGWAYEQYF.

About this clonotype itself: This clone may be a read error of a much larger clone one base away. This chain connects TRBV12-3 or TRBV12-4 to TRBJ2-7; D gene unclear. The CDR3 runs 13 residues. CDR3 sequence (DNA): TGTGCCAGCAGTTTTAGTCTAACCTACGAGCAGTGCTTC. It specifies CASSFSLTYEQCF.